This T cell receptor beta chain was profiled in a study of Ad26.COV2.S vaccination and SARS-CoV-2 variants. Study as a whole: Intramuscular Ad26.COV2.S doses were given once or twice, 56 days apart. Notes on the study in general: Researchers cautioned that TCR breadth and depth analyses may have underestimated total T cell responses. Participants given vaccine showed non-spike TCR breadth similar to that of placebo recipients.

CDR3 length: 17 residues. The germline CDR1 and CDR2 sequences are SGHTA and FQGTGA. V was clipped by 3 bases and J by 4 bases, with 19 bases between them. Concerning this clone itself: What it binds is not known.

Treatment of the sample: approximately 18 received Ad26.COV2.S at low or high dose, single or two shots; roughly five received placebo; per-sample allocation not given. Vaccine and placebo recipients were sampled on day 63 after the first injection. TCRdb's copy holds only in-frame clones and misses some; the assay was immunoSEQ multiplex PCR. The sample lists 400,000 to 500,000 clones, about 91% occurring once. The TCR was taken from a person aged 18 to 59 who received the Ad26.COV2.S COVID-19 vaccine or a placebo. The sequencing here drew on peripheral blood, taken in a trial of Ad26.COV2.S vaccine versus placebo. The chain joins TRBV7-3 to TRBJ2-1; weak D call: TRBD2 (6 bases). The CDR3 spells CASSLEGTRMGYNEQFF. The DNA of the CDR3 is TGTGCCAGCAGCTTGGAGGGAACGAGGATGGGGTACAATGAGCAGTTCTTC.